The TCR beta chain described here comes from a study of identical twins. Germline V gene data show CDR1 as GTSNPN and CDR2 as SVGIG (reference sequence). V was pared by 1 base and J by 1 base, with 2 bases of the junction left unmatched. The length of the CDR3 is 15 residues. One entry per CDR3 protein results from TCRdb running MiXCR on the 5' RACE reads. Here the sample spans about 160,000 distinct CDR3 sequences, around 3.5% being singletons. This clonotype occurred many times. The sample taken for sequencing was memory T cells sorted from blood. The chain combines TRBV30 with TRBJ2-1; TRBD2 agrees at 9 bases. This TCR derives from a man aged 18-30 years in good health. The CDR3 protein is CAWSELAGSYNEQFF. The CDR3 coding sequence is TGTGCCTGGAGTGAACTAGCGGGTTCCTACAATGAGCAGTTCTTC.